This TCR beta chain originates from a study of PD-1 blockade in classical Hodgkin lymphoma. At the level of the study: Patients were given intravenous nivolumab, 3 mg/kg, every 2 weeks. Study conclusions and caveats: Underlying causes for the observed repertoire differences were not defined, possibly disease activity or prior therapy.

This clone is medium-sized in the sample. The antigen is undetermined. Assay: immunoSEQ multiplex PCR; the TCRdb copy retains only in-frame clones and omits some. The sample holds roughly 25,000 clones; around 82% are singletons and the top ten take around 10%. The ends were cut back, 0 bases at V and 1 base at J, with 6 bases in the middle. This CDR3 region has 14 residues. CDR1 LGHNA and CDR2 YNFKEQ come from the germline V gene. Every patient was affected by relapse after autologous stem cell transplantation, while exposure to brentuximab vedotin was not uniform. The sequence came from a human donor with classical Hodgkin lymphoma. The material sequenced was peripheral blood mononuclear cells (PBMCs), taken before the second cycle of nivolumab. The rearrangement joins TRBV4-2 to TRBJ1-1; the D is unclear. The CDR3 loop reads CASSQDFSNTEAFF. CDR3 coding DNA: TGTGCCAGCAGCCAAGATTTTTCGAACACTGAAGCTTTCTTT.